The 5 T cell receptor beta chains presented below share a single source sample, sequenced in a study of blood T cell repertoires in COVID-19. Libraries were prepared by immunoSEQ multiplex PCR; TCRdb keeps only in-frame clonotypes and omits some of them. The sample includes around 230,000 clones, approximately 90% of them seen just once. The sequenced material came from peripheral blood. Source of these receptors: a man in his sixties who had recovered from COVID-19.

The CDR3 nucleotides are TGCGCCAGCAGTGAGGCACAGGGAAAGAACACTGAAGCTTTCTTT. Its protein product is CASSEAQGKNTEAFF. This chain links TRBV10-1 with TRBJ1-1, with D possibly being TRBD1 (6 bases). CDR1 WNHNN and CDR2 SYGVQD come from the germline V gene (reference sequence). V lost 2 bases and J lost 1, with 11 bases in between. The CDR3 has 15 amino acids.

The gene calls are TRBV18 and TRBJ1-5; 8 nucleotides agree with TRBD1. J lost 5 bases, V lost 4 bases, and 4 bases had no gene match. CDR1 is KGHSH, CDR2 LQKENI, per germline. CDR3 length: 14 residues. CDR3 bases: TGTGCCAGCTCACAAGGGACAGGAGATCAGCCCCAGCATTTT. As protein: CASSQGTGDQPQHF.

The chain employs TRBV19 and TRBJ1-2; 11 bases line up with TRBD1. Germline CDR1 reads LNHDA; CDR2 reads SQIVND (reference sequence). The CDR3 extends over 14 amino acids. The J segment lost 6 bases and the V segment lost 5 bases, leaving 5 bases of the junction unmatched. In nucleotides, the CDR3 is TGTGCCAGTAGTCCGAGGACAGGGGGCGATGGCTACACCTTC. It codes for CASSPRTGGDGYTF.

The CDR3 nucleotides are TGTGCCAGTAGTATTCCCTCTCGACAGGGGAGAGAGACCCAGTACTTC. This gives the protein CASSIPSRQGRETQYF. J is TRBJ2-5 and V is TRBV19; TRBD1 aligns across 8 bases. CDR3 size: 16 residues. The V gene end was trimmed by 3 bases and the J gene end by 4 bases; junction bases not matched to a gene: 10. CDR1 LNHDA and CDR2 SQIVND come from the germline V gene (reference sequence).

The chain combines TRBV29-1 with TRBJ2-1; 10 bases align to TRBD2. Per germline, CDR1 SQVTM and CDR2 ANQGSEA. Trimming removed 6 bases from V and 10 bases from J; junction bases left unmatched: 9. The CDR3 spans 13 residues. CDR3 sequence (DNA): TGCAGCGTGTTAGCGGGGGGAGGGTCCGAGCAGTTCTTC. Its translation: CSVLAGGGSEQFF.